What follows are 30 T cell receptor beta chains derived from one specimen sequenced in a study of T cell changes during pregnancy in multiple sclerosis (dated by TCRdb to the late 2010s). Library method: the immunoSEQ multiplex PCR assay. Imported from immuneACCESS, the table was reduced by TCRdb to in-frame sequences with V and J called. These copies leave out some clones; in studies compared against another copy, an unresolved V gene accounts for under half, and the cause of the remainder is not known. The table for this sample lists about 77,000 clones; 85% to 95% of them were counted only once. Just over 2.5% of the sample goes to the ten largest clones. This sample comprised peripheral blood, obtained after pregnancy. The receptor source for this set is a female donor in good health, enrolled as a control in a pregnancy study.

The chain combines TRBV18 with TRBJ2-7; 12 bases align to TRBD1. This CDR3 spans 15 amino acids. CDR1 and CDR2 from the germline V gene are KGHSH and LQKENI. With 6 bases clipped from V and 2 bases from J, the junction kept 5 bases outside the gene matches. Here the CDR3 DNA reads TGTGCCAGCTCGCAGGGACAGGGGGCCCCCTACGAGCAGTACTTC. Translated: CASSQGQGAPYEQYF.

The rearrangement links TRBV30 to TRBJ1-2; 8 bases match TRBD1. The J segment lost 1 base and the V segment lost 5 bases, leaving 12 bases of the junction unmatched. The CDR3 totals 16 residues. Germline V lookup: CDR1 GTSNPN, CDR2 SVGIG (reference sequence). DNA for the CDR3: TGTGCCTGGGTCAGGACAGGGACATCTTATAACTATGGCTACACCTTC. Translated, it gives CAWVRTGTSYNYGYTF.

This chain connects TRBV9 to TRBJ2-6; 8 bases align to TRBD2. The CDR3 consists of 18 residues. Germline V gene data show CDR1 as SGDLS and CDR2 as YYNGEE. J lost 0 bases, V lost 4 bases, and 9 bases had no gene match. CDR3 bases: TGTGCCAGCAGCCCCTCCGGGGGGGGGCCCTCTGGGGCCAACGTCCTGACTTTC. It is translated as CASSPSGGGPSGANVLTF.

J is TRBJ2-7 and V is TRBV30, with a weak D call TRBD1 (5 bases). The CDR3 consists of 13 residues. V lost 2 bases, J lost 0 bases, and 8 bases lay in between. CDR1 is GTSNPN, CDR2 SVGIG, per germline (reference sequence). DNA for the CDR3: TGTGCCTGGAGTATTGACAGCTCCTACGAGCAGTACTTC. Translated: CAWSIDSSYEQYF.

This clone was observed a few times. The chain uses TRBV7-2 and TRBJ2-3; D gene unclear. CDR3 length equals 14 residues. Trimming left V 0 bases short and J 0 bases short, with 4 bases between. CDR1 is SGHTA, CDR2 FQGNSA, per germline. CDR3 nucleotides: TGTGCCAGCAGCTTAGCATATAGCACAGATACGCAGTATTTT. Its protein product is CASSLAYSTDTQYF.

The CDR3 spells CASSQDRDYGYTF. The CDR3, as DNA: TGTGCCAGCTCACAGGACAGGGACTATGGCTACACCTTC. The chain links TRBV18 to TRBJ1-2; 8 nucleotides match TRBD1. The J segment lost 3 bases and the V segment lost 4 bases, leaving 1 base of the junction unmatched. The CDR3 totals 13 residues. Germline assignment: CDR1 KGHSH and CDR2 LQKENI.

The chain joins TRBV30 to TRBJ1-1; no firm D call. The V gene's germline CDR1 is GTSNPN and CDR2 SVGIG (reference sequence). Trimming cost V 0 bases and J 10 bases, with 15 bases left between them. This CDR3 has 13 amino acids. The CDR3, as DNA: TGTGCCTGGAGTGTAACCACCCAGAGGCCAGCTTTCTTT. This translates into CAWSVTTQRPAFF.

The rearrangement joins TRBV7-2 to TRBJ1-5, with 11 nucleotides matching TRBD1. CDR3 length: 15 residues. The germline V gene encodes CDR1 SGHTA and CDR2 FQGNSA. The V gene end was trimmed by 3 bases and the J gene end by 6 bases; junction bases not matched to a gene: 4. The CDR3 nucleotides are TGTGCCAGCAGCTTCCAGGACAGGGGGCTTCAGCCCCAGCATTTT. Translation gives CASSFQDRGLQPQHF.

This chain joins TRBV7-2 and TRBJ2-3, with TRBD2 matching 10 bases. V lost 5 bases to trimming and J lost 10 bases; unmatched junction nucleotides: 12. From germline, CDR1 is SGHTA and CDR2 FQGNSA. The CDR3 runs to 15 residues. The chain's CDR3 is CASSPRGAGGPPQYF. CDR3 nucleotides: TGTGCCAGCAGCCCTCGGGGAGCGGGAGGGCCGCCGCAGTATTTT.

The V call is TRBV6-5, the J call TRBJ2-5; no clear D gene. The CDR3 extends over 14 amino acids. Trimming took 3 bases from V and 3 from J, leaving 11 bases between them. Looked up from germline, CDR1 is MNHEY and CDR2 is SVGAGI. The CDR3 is CASSYSLGKETQYF. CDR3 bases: TGTGCCAGCAGTTATAGTCTAGGCAAAGAGACCCAGTACTTC.

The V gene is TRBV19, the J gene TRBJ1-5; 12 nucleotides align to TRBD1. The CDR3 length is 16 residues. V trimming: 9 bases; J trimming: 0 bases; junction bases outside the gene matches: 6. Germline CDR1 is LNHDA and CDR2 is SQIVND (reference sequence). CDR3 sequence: CASRDRGPYSNQPQHF. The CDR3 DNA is TGTGCCAGCCGGGACAGGGGGCCCTATAGCAATCAGCCCCAGCATTTT.

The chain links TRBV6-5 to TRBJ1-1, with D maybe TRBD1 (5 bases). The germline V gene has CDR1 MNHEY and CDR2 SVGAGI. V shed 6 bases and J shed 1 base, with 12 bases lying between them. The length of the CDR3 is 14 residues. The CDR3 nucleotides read TGTGCCAGCAGGGGACTTGGAGAGAACACTGAAGCTTTCTTT. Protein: CASRGLGENTEAFF.

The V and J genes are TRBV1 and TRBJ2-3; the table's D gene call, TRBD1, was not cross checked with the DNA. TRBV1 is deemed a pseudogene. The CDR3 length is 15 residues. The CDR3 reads CTSRTGQGGTDTQYF. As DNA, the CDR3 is TGCACCAGCAGGACAGGACAGGGTGGCACAGATACGCAGTATTTT.

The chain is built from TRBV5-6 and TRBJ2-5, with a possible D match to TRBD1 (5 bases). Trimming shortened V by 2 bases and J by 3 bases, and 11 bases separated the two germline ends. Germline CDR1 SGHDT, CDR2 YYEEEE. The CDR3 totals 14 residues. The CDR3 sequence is CASSFRQLKETQYF. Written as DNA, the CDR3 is TGTGCCAGCAGCTTTAGACAGCTGAAAGAGACCCAGTACTTC.

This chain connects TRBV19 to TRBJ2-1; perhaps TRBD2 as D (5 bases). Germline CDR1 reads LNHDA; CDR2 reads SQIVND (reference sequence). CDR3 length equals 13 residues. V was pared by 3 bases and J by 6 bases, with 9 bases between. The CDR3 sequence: CASSITGFNEQFF. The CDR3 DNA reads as TGTGCCAGTAGTATCACGGGGTTCAATGAGCAGTTCTTC.

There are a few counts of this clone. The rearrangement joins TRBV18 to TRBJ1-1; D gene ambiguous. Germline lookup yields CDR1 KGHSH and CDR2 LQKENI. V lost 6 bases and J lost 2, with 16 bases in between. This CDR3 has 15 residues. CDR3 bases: TGTGCCAGCTCGCTGGGCGGGGTCCGTAACACTGAAGCTTTCTTT. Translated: CASSLGGVRNTEAFF.

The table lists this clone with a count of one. The CDR3 DNA is TGTGCCAGCAGCGAGCAGGGTACCGGGGAGCTGTTTTTT. Translation gives CASSEQGTGELFF. This sequence joins TRBV7-3 and TRBJ2-2, with D possibly matching TRBD1 (5 bases). V dropped 5 bases and J dropped 5 bases, with 9 bases sitting between them. CDR1 SGHTA and CDR2 FQGTGA come from the germline V gene. The CDR3 contains 13 residues. Complete variable domain (other parts from reference TRBV7-3 and TRBJ2-2): GAGVSQTPSNKVTEKGKYVELRCDPISGHTALYWYRQSLGQGPEFLIYFQGTGAADDSGLPNDRFFAVRPEGSVSTLKIQRTERGDSAVYLCASSEQGTGELFFGEGSRLTVL.

This chain's CDR3 is CASSLADRDPSYEQYF. CDR3 in DNA: TGCGCCAGCAGCTTGGCAGACAGGGACCCTTCCTACGAGCAGTACTTC. The J gene is TRBJ2-7, the V gene TRBV5-1, with 7 bases fitting TRBD1. The CDR3 spans 16 residues. CDR1 is SGHRS and CDR2 is YFSETQ in the germline V gene. Losses at the gene ends were 0 bases for V and 1 base for J; bases not matched to a gene: 7.

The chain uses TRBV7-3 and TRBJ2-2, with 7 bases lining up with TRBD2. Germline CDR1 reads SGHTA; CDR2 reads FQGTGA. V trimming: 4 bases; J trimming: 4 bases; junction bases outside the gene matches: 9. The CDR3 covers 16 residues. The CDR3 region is CASSSVGRAGTGELFF. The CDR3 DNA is TGTGCCAGCAGCTCCGTGGGGAGGGCTGGCACCGGGGAGCTGTTTTTT.

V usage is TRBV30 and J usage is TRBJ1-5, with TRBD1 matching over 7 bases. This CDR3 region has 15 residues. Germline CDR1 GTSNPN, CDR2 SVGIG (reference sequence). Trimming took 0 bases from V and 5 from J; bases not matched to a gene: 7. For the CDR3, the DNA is TGTGCCTGGAGTGTACCTGACAGGGACCATCAGCCCCAGCATTTT. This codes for CAWSVPDRDHQPQHF.

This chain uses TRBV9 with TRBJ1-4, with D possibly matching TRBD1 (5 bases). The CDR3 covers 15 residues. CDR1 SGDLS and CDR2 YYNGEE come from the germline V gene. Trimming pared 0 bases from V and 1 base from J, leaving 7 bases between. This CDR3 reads CASSVDRGTNEKLFF. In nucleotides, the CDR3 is TGTGCCAGCAGCGTAGATAGGGGAACTAATGAAAAACTGTTTTTT.

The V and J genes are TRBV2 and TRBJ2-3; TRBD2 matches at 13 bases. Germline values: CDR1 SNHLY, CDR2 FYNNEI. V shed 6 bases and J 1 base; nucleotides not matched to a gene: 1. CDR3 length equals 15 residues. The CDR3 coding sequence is TGTGCCAGCAGGGGGACTAGCGGGGGCACAGATACGCAGTATTTT. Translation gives CASRGTSGGTDTQYF.

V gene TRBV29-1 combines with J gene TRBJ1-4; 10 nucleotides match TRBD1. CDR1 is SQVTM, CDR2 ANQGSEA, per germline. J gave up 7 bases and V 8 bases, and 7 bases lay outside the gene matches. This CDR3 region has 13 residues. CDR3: CSYTGQGGEKLFF. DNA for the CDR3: TGCAGCTATACAGGACAGGGGGGTGAAAAACTGTTTTTT.

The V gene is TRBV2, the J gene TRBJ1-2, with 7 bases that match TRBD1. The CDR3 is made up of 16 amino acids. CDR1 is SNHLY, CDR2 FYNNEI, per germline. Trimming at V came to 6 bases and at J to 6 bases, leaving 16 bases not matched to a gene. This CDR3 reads CASRLLTLDRDNGYTF. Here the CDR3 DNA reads TGTGCCAGCAGGCTCCTCACCCTCGACAGGGATAATGGCTACACCTTC.

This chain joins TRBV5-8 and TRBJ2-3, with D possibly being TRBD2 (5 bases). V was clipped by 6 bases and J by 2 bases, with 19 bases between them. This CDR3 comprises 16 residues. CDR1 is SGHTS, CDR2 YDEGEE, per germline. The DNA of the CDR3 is TGTGCCAGCAAAGTTAAGCGGCTCCGCCACACAGATACGCAGTATTTT. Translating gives CASKVKRLRHTDTQYF.

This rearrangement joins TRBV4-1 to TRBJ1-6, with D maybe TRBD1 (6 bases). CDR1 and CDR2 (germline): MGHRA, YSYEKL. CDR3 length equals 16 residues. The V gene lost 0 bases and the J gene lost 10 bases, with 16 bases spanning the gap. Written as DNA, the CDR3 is TGCGCCAGCAGCCAAGATTGGGGGGGGGCTCGGTCACCCCTCCACTTT. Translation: CASSQDWGGARSPLHF.

The DNA of the CDR3 is TGTGCCAGCAGCAAAACACAGGGAGGCACAGATACGCAGTATTTT. Translated: CASSKTQGGTDTQYF. The chain is built from TRBV7-9 and TRBJ2-3; TRBD1 is a possible D gene (6 bases). The V gene lost 5 bases and the J gene lost 1 base, with 13 bases spanning the gap. The CDR3 covers 15 residues. The germline V gene has CDR1 SEHNR and CDR2 FQNEAQ (reference sequence).

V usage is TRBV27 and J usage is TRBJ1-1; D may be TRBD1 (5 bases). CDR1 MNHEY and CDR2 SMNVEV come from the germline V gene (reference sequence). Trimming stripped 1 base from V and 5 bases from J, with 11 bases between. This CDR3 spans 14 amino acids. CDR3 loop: CASSLFQGGTEAFF. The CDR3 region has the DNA TGTGCCAGCAGTTTATTCCAGGGTGGTACTGAAGCTTTCTTT.

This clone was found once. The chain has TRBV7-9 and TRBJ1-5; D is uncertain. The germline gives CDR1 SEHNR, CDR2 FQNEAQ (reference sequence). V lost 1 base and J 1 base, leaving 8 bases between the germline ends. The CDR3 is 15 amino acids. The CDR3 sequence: CASSLGSESNQPQHF. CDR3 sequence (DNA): TGTGCCAGCAGCTTAGGGTCAGAAAGCAATCAGCCCCAGCATTTT.

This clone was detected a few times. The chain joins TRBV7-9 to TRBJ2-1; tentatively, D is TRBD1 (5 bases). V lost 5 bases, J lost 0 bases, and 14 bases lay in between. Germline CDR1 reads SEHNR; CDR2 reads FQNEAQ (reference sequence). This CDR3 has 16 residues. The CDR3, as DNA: TGTGCCAGCAGCCCGAAGGGGCAGAGCTCCTACAATGAGCAGTTCTTC. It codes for CASSPKGQSSYNEQFF. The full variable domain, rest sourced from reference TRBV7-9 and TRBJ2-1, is DTGVSQNPRHKITKRGQNVTFRCDPISEHNRLYWYRQTLGQGPEFLTYFQNEAQLEKSRLLSDRFSAERPKGSFSTLEIQRTEQGDSAMYLCASSPKGQSSYNEQFFGPGTRLTVL.